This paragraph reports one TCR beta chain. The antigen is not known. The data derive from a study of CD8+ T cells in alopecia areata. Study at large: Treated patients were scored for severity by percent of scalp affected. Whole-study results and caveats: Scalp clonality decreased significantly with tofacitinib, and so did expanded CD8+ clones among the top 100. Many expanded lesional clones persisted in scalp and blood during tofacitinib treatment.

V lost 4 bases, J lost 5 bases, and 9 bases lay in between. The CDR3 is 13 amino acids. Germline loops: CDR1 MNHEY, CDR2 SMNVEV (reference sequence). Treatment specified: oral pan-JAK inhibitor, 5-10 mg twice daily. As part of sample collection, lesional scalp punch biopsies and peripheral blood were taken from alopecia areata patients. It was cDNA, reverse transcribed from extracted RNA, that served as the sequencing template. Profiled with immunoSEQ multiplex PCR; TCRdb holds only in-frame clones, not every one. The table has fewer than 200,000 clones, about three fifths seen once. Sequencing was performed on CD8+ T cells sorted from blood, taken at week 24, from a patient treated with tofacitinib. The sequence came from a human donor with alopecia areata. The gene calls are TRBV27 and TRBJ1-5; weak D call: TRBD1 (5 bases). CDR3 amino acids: CASSWGGHQPQHF. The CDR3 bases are TGTGCCAGCAGTTGGGGGGGTCATCAGCCCCAGCATTTT.